This T cell receptor (beta chain) was sequenced for a study of blood T cell repertoires in COVID-19. The germline CDR1 and CDR2 sequences are SNHLY and FYNNEI. V was trimmed by 3 bases and J by 4 bases, leaving 21 bases between them. The CDR3 is 17 amino acids. The method was immunoSEQ multiplex PCR; TCRdb's version includes in-frame clones alone and lacks a portion of them. Among 250,000 to 350,000 clones listed, roughly 90% were seen once. The rearrangement uses TRBV2 and TRBJ1-1; possible D gene TRBD1, 6 bases. The sequence was collected from a woman between 25 and 40 years old with active or convalescent COVID-19. The sequenced material came from peripheral blood. CDR3 sequence reads: CASSEARAGALLTEAFF. The DNA of the CDR3 is TGTGCCAGCAGTGAGGCAAGGGCGGGGGCGTTGCTCACTGAAGCTTTCTTT.